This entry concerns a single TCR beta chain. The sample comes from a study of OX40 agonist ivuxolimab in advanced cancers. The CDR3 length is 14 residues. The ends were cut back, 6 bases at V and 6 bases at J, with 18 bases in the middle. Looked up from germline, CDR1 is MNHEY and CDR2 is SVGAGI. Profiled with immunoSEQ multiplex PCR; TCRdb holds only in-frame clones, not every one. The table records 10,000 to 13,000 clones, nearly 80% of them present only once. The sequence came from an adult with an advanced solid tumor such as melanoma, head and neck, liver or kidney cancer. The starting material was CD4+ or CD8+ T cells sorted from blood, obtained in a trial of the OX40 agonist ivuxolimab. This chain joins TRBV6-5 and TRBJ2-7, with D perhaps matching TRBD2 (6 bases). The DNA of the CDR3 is TGTGCCAGCAGGCATGACCGGGACTCATTCGAGCAGTACTTC. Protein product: CASRHDRDSFEQYF.